This record covers a single T cell receptor (beta chain). Its antigen is still unknown. The data derive from a study of cytomegalovirus exposure and HLA in healthy donors. Study-wide background: A subsequent analysis stated that the 95 to 150 validation repertoires were run on the same platform as the roughly 670 first-cohort repertoires. Study outcomes and limitations: Across donors, most TCRs were seen rarely, yet some public ones were widespread. Reports described diagnosis of cytomegalovirus status by the classifier as highly specific and sensitive. Cytomegalovirus association was listed for around 170 TCR beta chains.

In germline, CDR1 is MGHRA, CDR2 YSYEKL. V lost 2 bases to trimming and J lost 2 bases, with 10 bases between them. This CDR3 contains 14 residues. The repertoire was sequenced with immunoSEQ multiplex PCR; TCRdb's copy has only in-frame clones and lacks some. The repertoire holds around 220,000 clones, roughly 88% seen once, with 2.5% to 3.5% in the top ten. This TCR was sampled from a woman between 18 and 30 years old in good health and CMV-seronegative. The rearrangement links TRBV4-1 to TRBJ2-7; D perhaps matches TRBD1 (5 bases). The sequencing sample was made of PBMCs. In DNA, the CDR3 is TGCGCCAGCAGCCAATATGACAGCCCCTACGAGCAGTACTTC. This encodes CASSQYDSPYEQYF.